This TCR beta chain was captured by sequencing in a study of T cells after posttransplantation cyclophosphamide. From germline, CDR1 is MDHEN and CDR2 SYDVKM. V was clipped by 7 bases and J by 2 bases, with 12 bases between them. The CDR3 length is 14 residues. Overall study findings and caveats: Donor CD8+ memory clones often dominated recipient blood repertoires at later times. Blood and skin or GI T cell repertoires showed limited TRB overlap. TRB clonality was highly associated with recipient CMV seropositivity and reactivation.

A marrow graft followed busulfan-fludarabine conditioning, with cyclophosphamide on days +3 and +4. This clone was observed many times. Its specificity is unknown. TCRdb keeps only in-frame clones here, not all; method: immunoSEQ multiplex PCR. The sample presents about 7,500 clones, none singletons. This TCR derives from a female patient aged 50-59 years who received an allogeneic stem cell transplant from a related donor, was CMV-positive, and had no GVHD. Some of the T cells might come from the graft donor. The gene calls are TRBV28 and TRBJ2-1; D gene ambiguous. This specimen was PBMCs, taken after allogeneic stem cell transplant with posttransplant cyclophosphamide. The CDR3 here is CASTSWPTYNEQFF. The DNA for the CDR3 is TGTGCCAGCACAAGTTGGCCGACCTACAATGAGCAGTTCTTC. Full variable domain (remainder filled in from reference TRBV28 and TRBJ2-1): DVKVTQSSRYLVKRTGEKVFLECVQDMDHENMFWYRQDPGLGLRLIYFSYDVKMKEKGDIPEGYSVSREKKERFSLILESASTNQTSMYLCASTSWPTYNEQFFGPGTRLTVL.